There are a few counts of the clone carrying this T cell receptor beta chain. Its target is not known. The sample comes from a study of T-cell memory formation after mild COVID-19. Whole-study findings and limits: A balance of CD4 and CD8 characterized clones contracting day 15 to 85, whereas later expanders leaned CD4+. Some responding clones appeared in pre-infection memory, suggesting cross-reactive memory joined.

Germline V gene sequence: CDR1 SGHRS, CDR2 YFSETQ. V was cut by 4 bases and J by 4 bases, with 9 bases left in between. CDR3 length: 14 amino acids. A single record per CDR3 protein comes from TCRdb applying MiXCR to the 5' RACE reads. This table holds roughly 410,000 distinct CDR3 sequences, 20% to 25% found once. Source material: PBMCs or a T cell subset sorted from them (not recorded which). The J gene is TRBJ2-6, the V gene TRBV5-1, with D unclear. The receptor comes from an adult woman who had mild COVID-19 (a few samples of this study predate the infection). Cell type and time point are not known. The CDR3 here is CASSETPGANVLTF. For the CDR3, the DNA is TGCGCCAGCAGCGAAACCCCCGGGGCCAACGTCCTGACTTTC.